The 30 T cell receptor beta chains listed next were all sequenced from one sample in a study of blood T cell repertoires in COVID-19. Measured with immunoSEQ multiplex PCR; TCRdb has only the in-frame clones, and not every one. The sample lists roughly 41,000 clones, 88% occurring once. Material: peripheral blood. These receptors were collected from a human donor in a cohort sampled during active COVID-19.

This clone was counted once. The J gene is TRBJ2-5, the V gene TRBV4-1; D gene uncertain. This CDR3 contains 14 residues. CDR1 and CDR2 from the germline V gene are MGHRA and YSYEKL. The ends were cut back, 1 base at V and 1 base at J, with 7 bases in the middle. The CDR3 sequence: CASSQATAQETQYF. CDR3 nucleotides: TGCGCCAGCAGCCAAGCGACTGCCCAAGAGACCCAGTACTTC.

This chain joins TRBV7-9 and TRBJ2-7; 9 bases fit TRBD2. Germline-derived CDR1 and CDR2 are SEHNR and FQNEAQ (reference sequence). There are 16 residues in the CDR3. Unmatched junction bases numbered 8, after V lost 0 bases and J lost 5 bases. The CDR3 DNA sequence: TGTGCCAGCAGCTTAGCCCCCCGAGCGGGAGGAGACGAGCAGTACTTC. Encoded protein: CASSLAPRAGGDEQYF.

CDR3 sequence (DNA): TGCGCCAGCAGTCGGACACTGACGGCGATCTATGGCTACACCTTC. As protein: CASSRTLTAIYGYTF. The rearrangement joins TRBV10-2 to TRBJ1-2, with a possible D match to TRBD1 (5 bases). The CDR3 consists of 15 residues. The germline V and J ends were trimmed by 5 bases and 4 bases, with 17 bases remaining between them. The V gene's germline CDR1 is WSHSY and CDR2 SAAADI.

The chain uses TRBV27 and TRBJ1-5; tentative D call: TRBD1 (6 bases). Trimming took off 4 bases at V and 5 bases at J, with 18 bases between the two ends. The germline CDR1 and CDR2 sequences are MNHEY and SMNVEV (reference sequence). The CDR3 has 16 residues. The CDR3 loop is CASSSKPRGWDQPQHF. In nucleotides, the CDR3 is TGTGCCAGCAGTTCAAAACCCAGGGGCTGGGATCAGCCCCAGCATTTT.

The rearrangement joins TRBV5-1 to TRBJ2-1; 12 nucleotides align to TRBD2. CDR3 length: 17 amino acids. After removal of 4 bases from V and 4 bases from J, the junction contained 9 bases not matched to a gene. In germline, CDR1 is SGHRS, CDR2 YFSETQ. In nucleotides, the CDR3 is TGCGCCAGCAGCACTCGACTAGCGGGAGAATGGTACAATGAGCAGTTCTTC. It translates to CASSTRLAGEWYNEQFF.

The chain uses TRBV27 and TRBJ2-2; D gene unclear. CDR3 length: 17 amino acids. Germline lookup yields CDR1 MNHEY and CDR2 SMNVEV (reference sequence). V lost 0 bases and J 1 base, leaving 12 bases between the germline ends. CDR3 residues: CASSLSQLKQNTGELFF. In nucleotides, the CDR3 is TGTGCCAGCAGTTTATCGCAACTCAAGCAGAACACCGGGGAGCTGTTTTTT.

The J gene is TRBJ2-7, the V gene TRBV7-6; 11 positions agree with TRBD2. The CDR3 sequence is 15 residues long. The V segment lost 5 bases and the J segment 5 bases; nucleotides outside the gene matches: 8. Germline lookup yields CDR1 SGHVS and CDR2 FNYEAQ. The CDR3 sequence: CASSTSSGRYNEQYF. DNA of the CDR3: TGTGCCAGCAGCACCTCTAGCGGGAGGTACAACGAGCAGTACTTC.

The chain carries TRBV5-1 and TRBJ2-7, with D perhaps matching TRBD2 (6 bases). This CDR3 spans 13 amino acids. Germline lookup yields CDR1 SGHRS and CDR2 YFSETQ. Deletions cut 2 bases from V and 0 bases from J, with 6 bases between. The CDR3 loop reads CASSFGGSYEQYF. CDR3 sequence (DNA): TGCGCCAGCAGCTTCGGGGGCTCCTACGAGCAGTACTTC.

The gene calls are TRBV2 and TRBJ1-2; D gene ambiguous. This CDR3 is 12 amino acids long. Trimming left V 5 bases short and J 0 bases short, with 4 bases between. CDR1 is SNHLY and CDR2 is FYNNEI in the germline V gene. DNA for the CDR3: TGTGCCAGCAGTTTAGCTAACTATGGCTACACCTTC. Amino acids: CASSLANYGYTF.

The V call is TRBV28, the J call TRBJ1-2, with D unclear. CDR3 length: 13 amino acids. Trimming stripped 2 bases from V and 4 bases from J, with 8 bases between. CDR1 MDHEN and CDR2 SYDVKM come from the germline V gene. CDR3 in amino acids: CASSLLKSYGYTF. The CDR3 DNA follows: TGTGCCAGCAGTTTACTTAAGAGCTATGGCTACACCTTC.

V usage is TRBV27 and J usage is TRBJ1-3; TRBD1 agrees at 9 bases. J gave up 0 bases and V 5 bases, and 20 bases lay outside the gene matches. The CDR3 has 21 amino acids. Germline V gene data show CDR1 as MNHEY and CDR2 as SMNVEV (reference sequence). The CDR3 DNA is TGTGCCAGCAGTCCGTTACAGGGGGCGATTTACACTCATTACTCTGGAAACACCATATATTTT. Its translation: CASSPLQGAIYTHYSGNTIYF.

The V and J genes are TRBV27 and TRBJ2-3; 7 nucleotides match TRBD1. V gave up 1 base and J gave up 4 bases; unmatched junction bases: 14. The CDR3 totals 18 residues. Germline CDR1 and CDR2: MNHEY and SMNVEV (reference sequence). The CDR3: CASSLLGQPTSLSDTQYF. The CDR3 bases are TGTGCCAGCAGTTTATTGGGACAGCCCACCTCTTTATCAGATACGCAGTATTTT.

The chain employs TRBV5-5 and TRBJ2-7, with 10 bases matching TRBD2. Per the germline V gene, CDR1 is SGHKS and CDR2 is YYEKEE (reference sequence). V trimming: 0 bases; J trimming: 2 bases; junction bases outside the gene matches: 8. CDR3 size: 17 residues. CDR3 nucleotides: TGTGCCAGCAGCTTGGCTTCTGGGACTAGCGCGACCTACGAGCAGTACTTC. It yields the protein CASSLASGTSATYEQYF.

The chain joins TRBV24-1 to TRBJ2-5, with 7 bases matching TRBD1. Germline V CDR1 and CDR2: KGHDR, SFDVKD. There are 15 residues in the CDR3. Unmatched junction bases numbered 8, after V lost 4 bases and J lost 4 bases. The CDR3 DNA reads TGTGCCACCAGTGACCGACAGGGCTCGGGAGAGACCCAGTACTTC. Translating gives CATSDRQGSGETQYF.

This sequence joins TRBV28 and TRBJ2-1, with a tentative D call TRBD2 (7 bases). Trimming took off 3 bases at V and 8 bases at J, with 14 bases between the two ends. The germline V gene has CDR1 MDHEN and CDR2 SYDVKM. The length of the CDR3 is 14 residues. The CDR3 reads CASSFRGAVDEQFF. CDR3 coding DNA: TGTGCCAGCAGTTTTCGGGGGGCGGTCGATGAGCAGTTCTTC.

The V gene is TRBV10-3, the J gene TRBJ2-1; TRBD1 aligns across 9 bases. Trimming cost V 4 bases and J 0 bases; bases outside gene matches: 16. This CDR3 spans 20 amino acids. Germline V gene data show CDR1 as ENHRY and CDR2 as SYGVKD. The CDR3 region is CAISARTGDRSASSYNEQFF. CDR3 DNA sequence: TGTGCCATCAGTGCCCGGACAGGGGACCGTAGCGCGAGCTCCTACAATGAGCAGTTCTTC.

CDR3 DNA: TGTGCCAGACAACAACCCTCTAGCGAGCAGTTCTTC. Its translation is CARQQPSSEQFF. The chain joins TRBV7-2 to TRBJ2-1, with D possibly TRBD2 on 5 matching bases. Germline lookup yields CDR1 SGHTA and CDR2 FQGNSA. V was clipped by 9 bases and J by 10 bases, with 16 bases between them. This CDR3 is 12 amino acids long.

The chain is built from TRBV3-1 (or the pseudogene TRBV3-2) and TRBJ1-2; the D gene is possibly TRBD1 (5 bases). From germline, CDR1 is LGHDT and CDR2 YNNKEL (reference sequence). This CDR3 has 15 amino acids. Trimming took 1 base from V and 0 from J, leaving 9 bases between them. Here the CDR3 reads CASSQARQSNYGYTF. The CDR3 DNA sequence: TGTGCCAGCAGCCAAGCCCGACAGTCTAACTATGGCTACACCTTC.

The chain is built from TRBV28 and TRBJ2-1; TRBD2 aligns across 9 bases. V dropped 6 bases and J dropped 0; count of bases not matched to a gene: 9. The CDR3 covers 17 residues. Germline V gene sequence: CDR1 MDHEN, CDR2 SYDVKM. The CDR3 region has the DNA TGTGCCAGCAGCCACCCCGAAGCGGGAGGCTCCTACAATGAGCAGTTCTTC. Translated, it gives CASSHPEAGGSYNEQFF.

This chain links TRBV7-6 with TRBJ1-3, with 8 bases that match TRBD1. Germline trimming cut 5 bases from V and 5 bases from J; bases unmatched to any gene: 20. Per germline, CDR1 SGHVS and CDR2 FNYEAQ. This CDR3 contains 19 residues. CDR3 protein: CASSPARPSDRGTRNTIYF. CDR3 nucleotide sequence: TGTGCCAGCAGCCCCGCCCGCCCGTCCGACAGGGGAACCCGAAACACCATATATTTT. Drawing the rest from reference TRBV7-6 and TRBJ1-3, the complete variable domain is GAGVSQSPRYKVTKRGQDVALRCDPISGHVSLYWYRQALGQGPEFLTYFNYEAQQDKSGLPNDRFSAERPEGSISTLTIQRTEQRDSAMYRCASSPARPSDRGTRNTIYFGEGSWLTVV.

J is TRBJ2-3 and V is TRBV10-3; TRBD2 matches 7 bases. This CDR3 is 13 amino acids long. CDR1 and CDR2 (germline): ENHRY, SYGVKD. Trimming at V came to 6 bases and at J to 6 bases, leaving 6 bases not matched to a gene. The CDR3, as DNA: TGTGCCATCAGCAGCCAAGCGGGGGATACGCAGTATTTT. It specifies CAISSQAGDTQYF.

The chain combines TRBV19 with TRBJ1-5; 7 nucleotides line up with TRBD1. J gave up 5 bases and V 4 bases, and 11 bases lay outside the gene matches. In germline, CDR1 is LNHDA, CDR2 SQIVND (reference sequence). There are 16 residues in the CDR3. CDR3 protein: CASSTSRDSGYQPQHF. The CDR3 DNA follows: TGTGCCAGTAGTACCTCCCGGGACAGTGGCTATCAGCCCCAGCATTTT.

The chain carries TRBV6-1 and TRBJ2-7; tentative D call: TRBD1 (6 bases). The V and J ends lost 2 bases and 7 bases respectively, with 9 bases between them. The V gene's germline CDR1 is MNHNS and CDR2 SASEGT. This CDR3 region has 12 residues. In DNA, the CDR3 is TGTGCCAGCAGTGAAACAGGGTGGGAGCAGTACTTC. This translates into CASSETGWEQYF.

This rearrangement joins TRBV5-4 to TRBJ2-7; D is unclear. V shed 0 bases and J shed 0 bases, with 4 bases lying between them. The CDR3 spans 13 residues. Germline CDR1 is SGHNT and CDR2 is YYREEE (reference sequence). CDR3 in amino acids: CASSLGISYEQYF. DNA for the CDR3: TGTGCCAGCAGCTTGGGTATCTCCTACGAGCAGTACTTC.

This clone showed up just once. The CDR3 sequence: CATSRDRSLIGQGVGYTF. The CDR3 nucleotides read TGTGCCACCAGCAGAGATCGCTCCCTAATCGGACAGGGAGTTGGCTACACCTTC. The chain is built from TRBV15 and TRBJ1-2; 8 bases line up with TRBD1. With V trimmed by 0 bases and J by 7 bases, 16 bases remained unmatched. Germline values: CDR1 LNHNV, CDR2 YYDKDF (reference sequence). The CDR3 runs to 18 residues.

The rearrangement joins TRBV24-1 to TRBJ2-3, with TRBD2 identical over 11 bases. V lost 5 bases to trimming and J lost 4 bases; unmatched junction nucleotides: 10. The germline gives CDR1 KGHDR, CDR2 SFDVKD. The CDR3 is made up of 17 amino acids. The CDR3: CATSGGKTSGSPDTQYF. Written as DNA, the CDR3 is TGTGCCACCAGTGGAGGGAAAACTAGCGGGAGCCCAGATACGCAGTATTTT.

The J gene is TRBJ1-1, the V gene TRBV29-1; 8 nucleotides align to TRBD1. The length of the CDR3 is 15 residues. Germline V CDR1 and CDR2: SQVTM, ANQGSEA. Unmatched junction bases numbered 15, after V lost 7 bases and J lost 5 bases. CDR3 loop: CSGRDTGGTGTEAFF. The CDR3 DNA follows: TGCAGCGGTCGAGATACAGGGGGGACGGGGACTGAAGCTTTCTTT.

The rearrangement uses TRBV11-2 and TRBJ2-2; perhaps TRBD2 as D (7 bases). Germline CDR1 reads SGHAT; CDR2 reads FQNNGV. Trimming stripped 6 bases from V and 4 bases from J, with 18 bases between. The CDR3 runs to 16 residues. The CDR3 sequence is CASRKRGEGTTGELFF. In nucleotides, the CDR3 is TGTGCCAGCAGGAAGAGGGGGGAGGGTACCACCGGGGAGCTGTTTTTT.

CDR3 nucleotides: TGCGCCAGCAGTGAGTTGACTAGCGGAAAAATCTACGAGCAGTACTTC. This encodes CASSELTSGKIYEQYF. V and J are TRBV10-2 and TRBJ2-7, with 9 bases identical to TRBD2. The CDR3 totals 16 residues. V lost 1 base to trimming and J lost 3 bases; unmatched junction nucleotides: 7. CDR1 and CDR2 (germline): WSHSY, SAAADI.

V is TRBV3-1 (or the pseudogene TRBV3-2) and J is TRBJ2-3; the D gene is possibly TRBD2 (5 bases). CDR1 is LGHDT and CDR2 is YNNKEL in the germline V gene (reference sequence). This CDR3 contains 17 residues. The V gene lost 1 base and the J gene lost 0 bases, with 14 bases spanning the gap. The chain's CDR3 is CASSQGGSAPSTDTQYF. For the CDR3, the DNA is TGTGCCAGCAGCCAAGGTGGGAGCGCCCCTAGCACAGATACGCAGTATTTT.